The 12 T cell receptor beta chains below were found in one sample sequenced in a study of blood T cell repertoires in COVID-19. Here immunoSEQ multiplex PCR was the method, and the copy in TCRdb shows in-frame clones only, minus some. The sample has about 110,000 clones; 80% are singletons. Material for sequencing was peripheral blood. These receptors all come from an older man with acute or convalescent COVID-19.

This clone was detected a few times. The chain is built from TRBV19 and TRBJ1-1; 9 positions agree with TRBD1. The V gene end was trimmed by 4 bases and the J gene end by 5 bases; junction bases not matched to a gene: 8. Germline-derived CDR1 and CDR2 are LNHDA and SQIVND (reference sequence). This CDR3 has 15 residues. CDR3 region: CASSTQGARRTEAFF. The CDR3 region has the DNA TGTGCCAGTAGTACACAGGGGGCTAGACGGACTGAAGCTTTCTTT. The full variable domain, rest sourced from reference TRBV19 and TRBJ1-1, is DGGITQSPKYLFRKEGQNVTLSCEQNLNHDAMYWYRQDPGQGLRLIYYSQIVNDFQKGDIAEGYSVSREKKESFPLTVTSAQKNPTAFYLCASSTQGARRTEAFFGQGTRLTVV.

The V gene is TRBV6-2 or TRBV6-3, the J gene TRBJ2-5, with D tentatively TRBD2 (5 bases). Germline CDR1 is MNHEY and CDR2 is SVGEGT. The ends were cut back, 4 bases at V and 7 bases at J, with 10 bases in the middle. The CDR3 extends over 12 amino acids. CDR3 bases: TGTGCCAGCAGTTCTACCCGGGGGACCCAGTACTTC. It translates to CASSSTRGTQYF.

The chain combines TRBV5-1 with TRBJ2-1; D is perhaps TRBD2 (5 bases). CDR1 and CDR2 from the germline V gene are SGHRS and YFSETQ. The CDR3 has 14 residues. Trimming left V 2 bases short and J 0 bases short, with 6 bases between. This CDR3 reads CASSFGSSYNEQFF. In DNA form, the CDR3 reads TGCGCCAGCAGCTTTGGGAGCTCCTACAATGAGCAGTTCTTC.

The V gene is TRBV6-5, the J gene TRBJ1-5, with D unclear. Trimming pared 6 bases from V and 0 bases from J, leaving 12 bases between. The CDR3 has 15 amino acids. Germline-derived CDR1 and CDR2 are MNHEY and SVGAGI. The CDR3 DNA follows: TGTGCCAGCAGCATAACAGAACCTAGCAATCAGCCCCAGCATTTT. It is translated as CASSITEPSNQPQHF.

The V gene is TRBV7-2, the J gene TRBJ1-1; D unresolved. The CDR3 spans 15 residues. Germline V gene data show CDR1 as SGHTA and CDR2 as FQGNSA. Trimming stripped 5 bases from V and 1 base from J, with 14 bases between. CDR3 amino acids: CASSPPGITNTEAFF. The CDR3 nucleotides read TGTGCCAGCAGCCCGCCGGGGATTACGAACACTGAAGCTTTCTTT.

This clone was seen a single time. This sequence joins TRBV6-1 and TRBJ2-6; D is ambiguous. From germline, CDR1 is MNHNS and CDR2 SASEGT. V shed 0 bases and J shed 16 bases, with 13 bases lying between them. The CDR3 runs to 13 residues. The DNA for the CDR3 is TGTGCCAGCAGTGAAGCGATGCAAGAGGAGCTGACTTTC. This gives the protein CASSEAMQEELTF.

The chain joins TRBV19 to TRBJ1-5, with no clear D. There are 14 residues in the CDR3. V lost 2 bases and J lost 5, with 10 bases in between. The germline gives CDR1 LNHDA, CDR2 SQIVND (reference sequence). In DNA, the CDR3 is TGTGCCAGTAGTATACAGTCACTACATCAGCCCCAGCATTTT. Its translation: CASSIQSLHQPQHF.

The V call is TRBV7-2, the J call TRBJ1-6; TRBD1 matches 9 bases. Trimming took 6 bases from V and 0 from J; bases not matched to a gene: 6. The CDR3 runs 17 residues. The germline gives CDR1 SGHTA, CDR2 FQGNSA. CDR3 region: CASRPGTGSSYNSPLHF. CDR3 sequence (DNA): TGTGCCAGCAGGCCCGGGACAGGGAGCTCCTATAATTCACCCCTCCACTTT.

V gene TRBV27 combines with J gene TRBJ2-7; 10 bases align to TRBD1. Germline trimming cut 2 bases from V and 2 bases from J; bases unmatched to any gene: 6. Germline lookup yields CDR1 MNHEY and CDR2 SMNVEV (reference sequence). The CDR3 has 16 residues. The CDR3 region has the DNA TGTGCCAGCAGTTTAGCTAGGACAGGGGGGGCCTACGAGCAGTACTTC. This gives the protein CASSLARTGGAYEQYF.

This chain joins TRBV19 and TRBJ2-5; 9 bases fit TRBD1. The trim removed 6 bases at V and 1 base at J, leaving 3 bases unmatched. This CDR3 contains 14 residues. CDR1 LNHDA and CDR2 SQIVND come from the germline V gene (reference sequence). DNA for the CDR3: TGTGCCAGTAGAAAGGACAGGGGCCAAGAGACCCAGTACTTC. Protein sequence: CASRKDRGQETQYF.

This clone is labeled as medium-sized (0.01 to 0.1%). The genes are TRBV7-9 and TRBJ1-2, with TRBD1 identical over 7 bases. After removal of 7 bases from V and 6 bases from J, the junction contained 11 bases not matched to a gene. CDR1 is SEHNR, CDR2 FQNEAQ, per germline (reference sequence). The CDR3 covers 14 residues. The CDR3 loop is CASTLLQGPDGYTF. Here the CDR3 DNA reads TGTGCCAGCACCCTTTTACAGGGGCCGGATGGCTACACCTTC.

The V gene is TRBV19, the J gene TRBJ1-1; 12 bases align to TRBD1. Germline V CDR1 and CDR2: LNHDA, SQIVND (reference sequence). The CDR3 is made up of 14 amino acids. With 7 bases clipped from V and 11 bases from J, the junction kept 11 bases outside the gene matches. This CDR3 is CASNQEGQGAEAFF. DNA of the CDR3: TGTGCCAGTAACCAAGAGGGACAGGGGGCGGAGGCTTTCTTT.